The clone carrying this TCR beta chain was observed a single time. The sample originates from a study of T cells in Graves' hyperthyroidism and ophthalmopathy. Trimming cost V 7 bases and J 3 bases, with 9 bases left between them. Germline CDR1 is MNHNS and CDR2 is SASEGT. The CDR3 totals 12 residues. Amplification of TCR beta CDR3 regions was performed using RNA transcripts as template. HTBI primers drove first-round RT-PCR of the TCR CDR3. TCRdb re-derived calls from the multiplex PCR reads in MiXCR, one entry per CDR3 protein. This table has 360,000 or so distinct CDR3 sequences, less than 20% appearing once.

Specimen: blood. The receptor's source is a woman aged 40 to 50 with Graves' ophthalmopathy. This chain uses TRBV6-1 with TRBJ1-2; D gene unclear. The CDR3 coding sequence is TGTGCCAGCAAAGGAGCGGACTATGGCTACACCTTC. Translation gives CASKGADYGYTF.